What follows are 20 T cell receptor beta chains derived from one specimen sequenced in a study of cytomegalovirus exposure and HLA in healthy donors (TCRdb year 2017). Libraries were prepared through the immunoSEQ multiplex PCR assay. A mixture of 60 forward primers for TCR Vbeta segments and 13 reverse primers for TCR Jbeta segments was used in the multiplex PCR. As stored in TCRdb, this immuneACCESS dataset retains in-frame rearrangements with V and J assigned. A fraction of the clones does not appear; measured against another copy, unresolved V genes explain less than half of the discrepancy, and the remainder lacks a known reason. For this sample there are approximately 160,000 clones; about 84% appear just once. Of the sample, 4.8% is held by the ten largest clones. The sequenced material came from PBMCs. These receptors all stem from a man between 18 and 35 years old in good health and CMV-seronegative.

The chain links TRBV5-4 to TRBJ2-1; D is ambiguous. This CDR3 contains 14 residues. The germline V gene encodes CDR1 SGHNT and CDR2 YYREEE (reference sequence). The V gene lost 0 bases and the J gene lost 8 bases, with 12 bases spanning the gap. The CDR3 sequence is CASSLVFSTDEQFF. In DNA form, the CDR3 reads TGTGCCAGCAGCTTGGTCTTTAGTACCGATGAGCAGTTCTTC.

The CDR3 DNA is TGCAGCGTCGGGGGACTAGCGGGAGTTAAGTATGAGCAGTTCTTC. Protein sequence: CSVGGLAGVKYEQFF. J is TRBJ2-1 and V is TRBV29-1; TRBD2 matches 14 bases. With 6 bases clipped from V and 8 bases from J, the junction kept 9 bases outside the gene matches. The germline V gene has CDR1 SQVTM and CDR2 ANQGSEA. The CDR3 extends over 15 amino acids.

The rearrangement links TRBV29-1 to TRBJ2-1; 14 bases fit TRBD2. V lost 5 bases and J lost 8; bases outside the gene matches: 8. There are 15 residues in the CDR3. The germline gives CDR1 SQVTM, CDR2 ANQGSEA. The chain's CDR3 is CSVTGTSGSRYEQFF. CDR3 nucleotide sequence: TGCAGCGTTACCGGGACTAGCGGGAGTCGCTATGAGCAGTTCTTC.

The chain combines TRBV29-1 with TRBJ2-7; TRBD1 aligns across 11 bases. V trimming: 6 bases; J trimming: 5 bases; junction bases outside the gene matches: 3. Germline values: CDR1 SQVTM, CDR2 ANQGSEA. This CDR3 has 12 residues. DNA of the CDR3: TGCAGCGTCTGGGACAGGGGGAACGAGCAGTACTTC. Its protein is CSVWDRGNEQYF.

The V and J genes are TRBV19 and TRBJ2-7, with 8 bases matching TRBD1. The trim removed 4 bases at V and 1 base at J, leaving 3 bases unmatched. CDR3 length equals 14 residues. Germline V gene sequence: CDR1 LNHDA, CDR2 SQIVND (reference sequence). CDR3 nucleotide sequence: TGTGCCAGTAGTACCGGGACAGGATCCTACGAGCAGTACTTC. Encoded protein: CASSTGTGSYEQYF.

The chain combines TRBV15 with TRBJ2-3; 8 nucleotides match TRBD1. The CDR3 is 14 amino acids. Germline trimming cut 4 bases from V and 4 bases from J; bases unmatched to any gene: 4. Germline V lookup: CDR1 LNHNV, CDR2 YYDKDF (reference sequence). CDR3 amino acids: CATSTGQGADTQYF. Written as DNA, the CDR3 is TGTGCCACCAGCACTGGACAGGGTGCAGATACGCAGTATTTT.

The chain combines TRBV5-5 with TRBJ2-7; TRBD2 is a possible D gene (7 bases). The CDR3 extends over 14 amino acids. The V end was cut by 0 bases, the J end by 3 bases, with 10 bases between. The germline gives CDR1 SGHKS, CDR2 YYEKEE (reference sequence). The CDR3 coding sequence is TGTGCCAGCAGCTTGGGGGGGGGCCGCTACGAGCAGTACTTC. This translates into CASSLGGGRYEQYF.

The V gene is TRBV28, the J gene TRBJ2-1; TRBD2 matches at 8 bases. This CDR3 comprises 13 residues. The V and J ends lost 6 bases and 9 bases, in that order; junction bases with no gene match: 7. Germline CDR1 MDHEN, CDR2 SYDVKM. Here the CDR3 reads CASRSGSAGEQFF. The CDR3 coding sequence is TGTGCCAGCAGGAGCGGGAGCGCCGGTGAGCAGTTCTTC.

DNA for the CDR3: TGCGCCAGCAGTGTTGTAGCGGACTCCTACAATGAGCAGTTCTTC. Encoded protein: CASSVVADSYNEQFF. The genes are TRBV4-1 and TRBJ2-1; weak D call: TRBD2 (6 bases). Germline-derived CDR1 and CDR2 are MGHRA and YSYEKL. The CDR3 spans 15 residues. Trimming removed 6 bases at V and 0 bases at J, with 12 bases between.

The chain combines TRBV5-1 with TRBJ2-2, with 8 bases lining up with TRBD1. V was pared by 0 bases and J by 5 bases, with 0 bases of the junction left unmatched. Germline V gene sequence: CDR1 SGHRS, CDR2 YFSETQ. The CDR3 extends over 14 amino acids. CDR3 sequence reads: CASSLGQGTGELFF. The CDR3 nucleotides read TGCGCCAGCAGCTTGGGACAGGGGACCGGGGAGCTGTTTTTT.

This chain joins TRBV30 and TRBJ2-7, with TRBD1 matching 8 bases. The germline V gene has CDR1 GTSNPN and CDR2 SVGIG (reference sequence). This CDR3 is built from 13 residues. Trimming took 3 bases from V and 2 from J; bases not matched to a gene: 3. The CDR3 reads CAWRRTGTYEQYF. The CDR3, as DNA: TGTGCCTGGAGAAGGACAGGGACCTACGAGCAGTACTTC.

This clone was detected once. One junction end does not reproduce the germline sequence, and a read error may be involved. This sample also contains other DNA sequences that code for the same CDR3. The chain has TRBV11-2 and TRBJ2-7; 9 positions match TRBD2. The CDR3 runs to 13 residues. Per germline, CDR1 SGHAT and CDR2 FQNNGV. The CDR3 DNA reads TGTGCCAGCAGTTTAGCGGGAGCGTACGAGCAGTACTTC. This translates into CASSLAGAYEQYF.

The chain joins TRBV4-1 to TRBJ1-1; D unresolved. Germline V lookup: CDR1 MGHRA, CDR2 YSYEKL. Between the trimmed V and J ends, which lost 0 bases and 0 bases, there was a span of 8 bases. CDR3 length: 15 amino acids. This CDR3 reads CASSQDGQMNTEAFF. In nucleotides, the CDR3 is TGCGCCAGCAGCCAAGATGGCCAGATGAACACTGAAGCTTTCTTT.

V and J are TRBV6-5 and TRBJ1-2, with D possibly being TRBD1 (5 bases). The CDR3 totals 16 residues. The germline gives CDR1 MNHEY, CDR2 SVGAGI. Between the trimmed V and J ends, which lost 0 bases and 1 base, there was a span of 12 bases. The CDR3 nucleotides are TGTGCCAGCAGTTACTCGATGGGGGGGGATAACTATGGCTACACCTTC. This codes for CASSYSMGGDNYGYTF.

This clone came up a few times. The rearrangement joins TRBV2 to TRBJ2-7; 7 positions match TRBD2. This CDR3 has 13 residues. Germline V CDR1 and CDR2: SNHLY, FYNNEI. V shed 7 bases, J shed 6 bases, and the junction held 9 bases outside the gene matches. CDR3: CASTWGGSSEQYF. CDR3 in DNA: TGTGCCAGCACCTGGGGAGGGTCGTCCGAGCAGTACTTC.

The V call is TRBV2, the J call TRBJ2-1; the D gene is possibly TRBD2 (5 bases). The CDR3 spans 14 residues. The V end was cut by 8 bases, the J end by 8 bases, with 19 bases between. Germline CDR1 and CDR2: SNHLY and FYNNEI. CDR3 bases: TGTGCCAGCCGGGAAACTAGATCTATCGATGAGCAGTTCTTC. Its translation: CASRETRSIDEQFF.

This clone was seen a handful of times. The chain has TRBV18 and TRBJ1-4; D might be TRBD1 (5 bases). Germline lookup yields CDR1 KGHSH and CDR2 LQKENI. V dropped 2 bases and J dropped 2 bases, with 9 bases sitting between them. This CDR3 is built from 15 residues. The CDR3 region has the DNA TGTGCCAGCTCACCAAGGGGAGGGACTAATGAAAAACTGTTTTTT. Protein sequence: CASSPRGGTNEKLFF. The variable domain in full, completed from reference TRBV18 and TRBJ1-4, reads NAGVMQNPRHLVRRRGQEARLRCSPMKGHSHVYWYRQLPEEGLKFMVYLQKENIIDESGMPKERFSAEFPKEGPSILRIQQVVRGDSAAYFCASSPRGGTNEKLFFGSGTQLSVL.

V and J are TRBV11-2 and TRBJ1-1; D is possibly TRBD1 (6 bases). The germline gives CDR1 SGHAT, CDR2 FQNNGV. This CDR3 contains 14 residues. V lost 1 base, J lost 4 bases, and 10 bases lay in between. The CDR3 nucleotides read TGTGCCAGCAGCTTAGCAGGGGTGTCCACTGAAGCTTTCTTT. Translated, it gives CASSLAGVSTEAFF.

The genes are TRBV9 and TRBJ2-1; 10 positions agree with TRBD2. Per germline, CDR1 SGDLS and CDR2 YYNGEE. J lost 4 bases, V lost 0 bases, and 4 bases had no gene match. The CDR3 runs to 16 residues. CDR3 amino acids: CASSVEGLAAYNEQFF. CDR3 DNA: TGTGCCAGCAGCGTAGAAGGACTAGCGGCTTACAATGAGCAGTTCTTC.

CDR3 coding DNA: TGCAGTGTGGCAAATGACTACGAGCAGTACTTC. Encoded protein: CSVANDYEQYF. J is TRBJ2-7 and V is TRBV20-1; no clear D gene. The ends were cut back, 7 bases at V and 3 bases at J, with 10 bases in the middle. CDR1 DFQATT and CDR2 SNEGSKA come from the germline V gene (reference sequence). The CDR3 has 11 amino acids.